The next 3 T cell receptor beta chains were all read from a single sample in a study of T-cell reconstitution after alpha-beta-depleted transplantation in children. Researchers prepared the TCRbeta library using unique molecular identifiers, the study reports. TCRdb processed the PCR reads anew with MiXCR; each CDR3 protein has one entry. This sample has tens of thousands of distinct CDR3 sequences; 44% occur once, and the top ten carry less than 98%. Sequences were derived from PBMCs, mostly from graft donor cells, sampled 360 days after TCRalphabeta/CD19-depleted stem cell transplant. These receptors originate from a male patient younger than 18 who had a stem cell transplant for acute lymphoblastic leukemia, so the T cells may come from the graft donor.

The CDR3 DNA reads TGTGCCAGCAGCCAGTGGGGGTACAATGAGCAGTTCTTC. It yields the protein CASSQWGYNEQFF. The chain couples TRBV14 to TRBJ2-1, with D perhaps given as TRBD1 or TRBD2 (5 bases each). The V gene's germline CDR1 is SGHDN and CDR2 FVKESK. The CDR3 sequence is 13 residues long. Trimming shortened V by 3 bases and J by 4 bases, and 7 bases separated the two germline ends.

A single count supports this clonotype. The chain joins TRBV11-1 to TRBJ2-1; weak D call: TRBD2 (5 bases). V lost 4 bases and J 7 bases, leaving 11 bases between the germline ends. The V gene's germline CDR1 is SGHAT and CDR2 FQDESV (reference sequence). The CDR3 consists of 13 residues. CDR3: CASSSRTRNEQFF. DNA of the CDR3: TGTGCCAGCAGCTCTCGGACTCGAAATGAGCAGTTCTTC.

In its sample, this clonotype was seen once. V and J are TRBV5-1 and TRBJ2-5; tentative D call: TRBD1 (5 bases). The CDR3 runs to 15 residues. Germline V gives CDR1 SGHRS, CDR2 YFSETQ. The V end was cut by 4 bases, the J end by 2 bases, with 15 bases between. The chain's CDR3 is CASSPFGRAQETQYF. The CDR3 DNA is TGCGCCAGCAGCCCTTTCGGCAGGGCTCAAGAGACCCAGTACTTC.